These 7 T cell receptor beta chains share one sample of origin, sequenced in a study of blood T cell repertoires in COVID-19. Assay: immunoSEQ multiplex PCR; the TCRdb copy retains only in-frame clones and omits some. The sample yields under 300,000 clones, approximately 86% seen once. Sequencing used peripheral blood. All receptors come from a woman aged 80 or older with active or convalescent COVID-19.

The chain is built from TRBV27 and TRBJ1-6, with D perhaps TRBD1 (6 bases). Germline assignment: CDR1 MNHEY and CDR2 SMNVEV (reference sequence). V was clipped by 6 bases and J by 2 bases, with 17 bases between them. CDR3 size: 17 residues. CDR3 DNA: TGTGCCAGCAGAATTAACAGGGTGTCAACCTATAATTCACCCCTCCACTTT. Protein sequence: CASRINRVSTYNSPLHF.

This chain joins TRBV5-4 and TRBJ1-3, with D possibly matching TRBD1 (5 bases). Trimming pared 2 bases from V and 0 bases from J, leaving 18 bases between. Germline CDR1 reads SGHNT; CDR2 reads YYREEE (reference sequence). The CDR3 has 18 residues. DNA for the CDR3: TGTGCCAGCAGCTTTGGAGGGGCAGGAGGTACCTCTGGAAACACCATATATTTT. Its protein product is CASSFGGAGGTSGNTIYF.

The V call is TRBV2, the J call TRBJ1-4; tentative D call: TRBD1 (5 bases). The CDR3 extends over 15 amino acids. V was cut by 1 base and J by 5 bases, with 11 bases left in between. Per germline, CDR1 SNHLY and CDR2 FYNNEI. In DNA form, the CDR3 reads TGTGCCAGCAGTGAAGGGAGGGGCCTAAATGAAAAACTGTTTTTT. Its translation is CASSEGRGLNEKLFF.

This sequence joins TRBV20-1 and TRBJ1-5; D remains ambiguous. CDR1 is DFQATT, CDR2 SNEGSKA, per germline (reference sequence). This CDR3 spans 15 amino acids. V lost 3 bases and J 3 bases, leaving 15 bases between the germline ends. The CDR3 region has the DNA TGCAGTGCTAGTCCCGCGCAACTGTTCAATCAGCCCCAGCATTTT. Translated, it gives CSASPAQLFNQPQHF.

This clone appeared once. This chain links TRBV4-2 with TRBJ1-2, with D uncertain. CDR1 is LGHNA, CDR2 YNFKEQ, per germline. The CDR3 covers 17 residues. V was shortened by 0 bases and J by 2 bases, with 16 bases between the two germline ends. CDR3 residues: CASSQEVVGGPNYGYTF. In DNA form, the CDR3 reads TGTGCCAGCAGCCAAGAAGTTGTCGGCGGCCCCAACTATGGCTACACCTTC.

The chain is built from TRBV9 and TRBJ1-2; a weak D match, TRBD1 (5 bases). The CDR3 length is 16 residues. Germline CDR1 is SGDLS and CDR2 is YYNGEE. Trimming left V 0 bases short and J 7 bases short, with 19 bases between. Here the CDR3 DNA reads TGTGCCAGCAGCGTAGCTGGCGGGGGGGTAGGTCGTGGCTACACCTTC. Translating gives CASSVAGGGVGRGYTF.

This chain links TRBV19 with TRBJ2-3; D possibly corresponds to TRBD2 (6 bases). The CDR3 contains 15 residues. Germline CDR1 and CDR2: LNHDA and SQIVND (reference sequence). Trimming removed 6 bases at V and 4 bases at J, with 17 bases between. As DNA, the CDR3 is TGTGCCAGTAGCCCGGGACTCTTAGGGGCAGATACGCAGTATTTT. Translation gives CASSPGLLGADTQYF.